This record covers a single TCR beta chain. The antigen this receptor binds is unknown. No base quality values were provided; no much bigger clone lies one nucleotide off. The CDR1 and CDR2 encoded by the germline V gene are SQVTM and ANQGSEA. The CDR3, cysteine through phenylalanine, is 13 amino acids long. Only the CDR3 part of the read is kept: 39 bases, read in frame from the first base. V gives up 4 bases and J gives up 0 bases, and the segment between their germline ends measures 8 bases. A FACSAria II was used to sort memory CD4+ T cells, defined as single viable CD3+CD4+CD8-CD45RO+ cells. To determine CMV serostatus, a Roche Elecsys assay was used that detects serum IgG against CMV pp150, pp28, p38 and p52. Following thawing, total CD4+ T cells were enriched through positive selection using CD4 magnetic microbeads. The samples came from a different study that was designed specifically to examine the CD4+ T cell memory repertoire. Peripheral blood mononuclear cells were isolated and cryopreserved according to standard operating procedures, and serum was stored at -80 degrees C. The staining used CD3-PerCP (BW264/56), CD4-APC (RPA-T4), CD45RO-PE (UCHT1) and CD8-Pacific Orange (3B5) antibodies, and Sytox blue was used to exclude non-viable cells.

The data derive from a study of memory CD4+ T cells and cytomegalovirus serostatus (dated by TCRdb to between 2017 and 2020). A note on the overall study: A total of around 35 healthy Belgian adults, of whom 9 were CMV seropositive and roughly 25 were CMV seronegative, were included in the cohort. To replicate a published TCR-based CMV serostatus classifier, the study sequenced CD4+ memory TCRbeta repertoires from a Belgian cohort whose cytomegalovirus serostatus was known. Results and caveats for the whole study, not just this receptor: Only CD4+CD45RO+ memory cells were sequenced, unlike the original study, which covered naive and memory CD4+ and CD8+ populations. Among the 150 to 200 previously reported CMV-associated TCRbeta sequences, 67 showed up in the CD4+ memory repertoires, with each one found in between one and five individuals. On the Belgian cohort, the classifier based on the original framework reached a median bootstrapped AUC of about 0.96, with a 95% CI of 0.76-1.00. The results were read as suggesting that the CMV-associated TCR signature is, for the most part, present in the CD4+ memory repertoire. For predicting CMV serostatus, the median bootstrapped AUC was roughly 0.96 using the original framework and 0.9 to 0.92 using a US-trained random forest.

The Quick-DNA Microprep Kit was used to extract genomic DNA from the sorted cells. Amplification of TCRbeta DNA was done with the immunoSEQ hsTCRbeta kit, following the protocol from the manufacturer. An Illumina MiSeq instrument was used to sequence the TCRbeta libraries. Under the source paper's analysis protocol: Removing out-of-frame sequences left some 2,200,000 distinct TCRbeta sequences, an average of around 62,000 per individual. Two values were used to score each individual: the count of 150 to 200 previously reported CMV-associated TCRbeta sequences and the total count of productive distinct TCRbeta sequences. A beta-binomial model was reimplemented in Python, and scikit-learn random forests with default parameters were trained on US cohort data. On the Belgian cohort, classifier performance was reported as the median AUC, along with percentile confidence intervals, across 10,000 bootstrap iterations. TCRdb obtained this table from immuneACCESS and retained in-frame rearrangements with V and J assigned. These tables miss some clones; where compared with another copy, unresolved V genes account for less than half of the shortfall, and the remainder is unexplained. V and J calls and clone size are as listed in that table; D and trimming were resolved from the DNA. The table for this sample lists more than 45,000 clones; approximately 78% of them were counted only once. The ten largest clones take up 0.6% to 0.9% of the sample.

Sequencing input: memory CD4+ T cells from blood. This receptor chain uses TRBV29-1 and TRBJ2-3, with a weak D call of TRBD2 (6 bases match). This TCR derives from an adult in good health and CMV-seronegative. CDR3 reads: CSVGGASTDTQYF. The DNA reads as follows: TGCAGCGTTGGCGGGGCTAGCACAGATACGCAGTATTTT.